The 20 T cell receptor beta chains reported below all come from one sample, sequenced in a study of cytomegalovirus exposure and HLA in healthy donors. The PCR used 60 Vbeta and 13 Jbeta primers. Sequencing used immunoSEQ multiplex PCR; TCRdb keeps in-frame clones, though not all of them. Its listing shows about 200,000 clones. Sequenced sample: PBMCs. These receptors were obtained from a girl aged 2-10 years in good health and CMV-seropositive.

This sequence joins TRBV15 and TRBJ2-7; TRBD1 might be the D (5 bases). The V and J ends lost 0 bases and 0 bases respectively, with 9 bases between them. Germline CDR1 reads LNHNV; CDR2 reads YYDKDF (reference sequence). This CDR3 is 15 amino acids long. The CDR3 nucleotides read TGTGCCACCAGCAGAGACCTGACAGACTCCTACGAGCAGTACTTC. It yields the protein CATSRDLTDSYEQYF.

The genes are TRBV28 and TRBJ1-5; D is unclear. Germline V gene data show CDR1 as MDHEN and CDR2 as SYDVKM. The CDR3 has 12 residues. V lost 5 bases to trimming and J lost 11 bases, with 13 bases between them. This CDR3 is CASSREGETQHF. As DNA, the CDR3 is TGTGCCAGCAGTAGAGAGGGAGAGACCCAGCATTTT.

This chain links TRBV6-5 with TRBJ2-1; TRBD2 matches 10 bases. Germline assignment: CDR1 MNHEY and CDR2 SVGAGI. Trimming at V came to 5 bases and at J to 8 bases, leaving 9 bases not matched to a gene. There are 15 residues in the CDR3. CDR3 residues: CASSQTPSGSYEQFF. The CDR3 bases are TGTGCCAGCAGTCAGACACCTAGCGGGAGCTATGAGCAGTTCTTC.

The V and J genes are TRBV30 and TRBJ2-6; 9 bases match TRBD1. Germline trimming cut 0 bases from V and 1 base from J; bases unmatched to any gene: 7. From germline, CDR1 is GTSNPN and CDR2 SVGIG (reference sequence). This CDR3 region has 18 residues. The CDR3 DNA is TGTGCCTGGAGTGTTTGGACAGGGGACGCATCTGGGGCCAACGTCCTGACTTTC. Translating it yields CAWSVWTGDASGANVLTF.

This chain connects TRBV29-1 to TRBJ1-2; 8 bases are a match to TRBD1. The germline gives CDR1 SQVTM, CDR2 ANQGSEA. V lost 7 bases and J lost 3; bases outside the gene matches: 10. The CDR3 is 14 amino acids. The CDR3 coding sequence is TGCAGCGCCCGACAGGGGAAGGGGGACTATGGCTACACCTTC. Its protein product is CSARQGKGDYGYTF.

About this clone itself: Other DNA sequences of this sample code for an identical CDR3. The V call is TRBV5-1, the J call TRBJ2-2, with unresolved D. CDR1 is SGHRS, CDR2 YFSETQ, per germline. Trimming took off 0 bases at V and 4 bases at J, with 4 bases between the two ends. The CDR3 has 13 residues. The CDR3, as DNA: TGCGCCAGCAGCTTGGCGAGCACCGGGGAGCTGTTTTTT. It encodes CASSLASTGELFF.

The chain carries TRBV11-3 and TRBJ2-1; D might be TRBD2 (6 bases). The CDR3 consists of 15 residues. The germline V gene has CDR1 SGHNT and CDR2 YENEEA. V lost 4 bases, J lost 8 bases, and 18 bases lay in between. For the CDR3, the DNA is TGTGCCAGCAGCTCCGGTGGGCTAGCGTTTGATGAGCAGTTCTTC. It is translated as CASSSGGLAFDEQFF.

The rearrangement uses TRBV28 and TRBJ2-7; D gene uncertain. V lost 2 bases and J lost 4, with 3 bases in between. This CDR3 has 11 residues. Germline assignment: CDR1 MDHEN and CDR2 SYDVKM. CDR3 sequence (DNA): TGTGCCAGCAGTTTAGAGTACGAGCAGTACTTC. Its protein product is CASSLEYEQYF.

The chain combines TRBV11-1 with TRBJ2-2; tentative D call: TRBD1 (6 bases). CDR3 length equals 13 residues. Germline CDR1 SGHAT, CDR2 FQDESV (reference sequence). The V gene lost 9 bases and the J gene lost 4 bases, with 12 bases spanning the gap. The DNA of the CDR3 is TGTGCCAGGCAGTGGACAGCCACCGGGGAGCTGTTTTTT. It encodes CARQWTATGELFF.

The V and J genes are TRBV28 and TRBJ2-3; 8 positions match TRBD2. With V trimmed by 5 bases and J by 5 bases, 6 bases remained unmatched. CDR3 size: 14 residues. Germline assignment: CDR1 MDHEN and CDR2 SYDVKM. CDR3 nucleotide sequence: TGTGCCAGCAGTCCGAGGGCGGGGGGAGATACGCAGTATTTT. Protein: CASSPRAGGDTQYF.

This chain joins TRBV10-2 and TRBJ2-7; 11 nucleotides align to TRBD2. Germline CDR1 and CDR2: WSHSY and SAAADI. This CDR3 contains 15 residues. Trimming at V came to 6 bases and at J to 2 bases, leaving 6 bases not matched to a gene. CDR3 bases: TGCGCCAGCAGCGTCACTAGCGGGAGACCCTACGAGCAGTACTTC. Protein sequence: CASSVTSGRPYEQYF.

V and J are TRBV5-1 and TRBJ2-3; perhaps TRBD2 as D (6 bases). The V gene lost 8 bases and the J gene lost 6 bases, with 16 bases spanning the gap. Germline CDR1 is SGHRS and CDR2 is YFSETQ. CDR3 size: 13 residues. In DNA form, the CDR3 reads TGCGCCAGTTATTATTCGAGCGGGGATACGCAGTATTTT. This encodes CASYYSSGDTQYF.

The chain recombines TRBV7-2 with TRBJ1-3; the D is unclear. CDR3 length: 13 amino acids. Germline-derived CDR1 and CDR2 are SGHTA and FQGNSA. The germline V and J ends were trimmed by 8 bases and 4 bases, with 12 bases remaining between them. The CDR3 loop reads CASGRVEGNTIYF. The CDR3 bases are TGTGCCAGCGGCCGGGTGGAAGGAAACACCATATATTTT.

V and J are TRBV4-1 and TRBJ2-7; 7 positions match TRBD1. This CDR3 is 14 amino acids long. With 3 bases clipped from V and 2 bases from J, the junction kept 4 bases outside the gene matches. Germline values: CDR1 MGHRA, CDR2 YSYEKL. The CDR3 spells CASSQGTATYEQYF. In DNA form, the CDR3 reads TGCGCCAGCAGCCAGGGGACAGCCACCTACGAGCAGTACTTC.

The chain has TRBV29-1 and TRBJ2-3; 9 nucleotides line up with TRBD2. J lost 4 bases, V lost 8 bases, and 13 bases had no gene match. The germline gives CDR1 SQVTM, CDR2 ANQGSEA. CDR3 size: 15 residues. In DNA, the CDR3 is TGCAGCATCTCCTGGGATAGCGGGAGCGCAGATACGCAGTATTTT. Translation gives CSISWDSGSADTQYF.

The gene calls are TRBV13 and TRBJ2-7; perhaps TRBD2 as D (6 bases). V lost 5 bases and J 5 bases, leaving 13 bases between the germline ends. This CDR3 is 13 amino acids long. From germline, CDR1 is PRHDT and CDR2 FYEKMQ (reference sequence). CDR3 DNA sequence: TGTGCCAGCAGCCGGGAGCAGGTTAACGAGCAGTACTTC. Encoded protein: CASSREQVNEQYF.

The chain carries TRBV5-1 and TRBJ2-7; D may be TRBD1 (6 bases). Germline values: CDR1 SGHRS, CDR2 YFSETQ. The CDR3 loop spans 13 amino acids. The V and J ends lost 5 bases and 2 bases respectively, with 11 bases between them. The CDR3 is CASREGVTYEQYF. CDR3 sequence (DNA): TGCGCCAGCAGAGAGGGGGTGACCTACGAGCAGTACTTC.

CDR3 nucleotides: TGCAGCGTTGAGGGGAGACGGGACAGGGGCTTGGCGACCCAGTACTTC. This codes for CSVEGRRDRGLATQYF. The genes are TRBV29-1 and TRBJ2-5; 10 bases are a match to TRBD1. With 3 bases clipped from V and 7 bases from J, the junction kept 14 bases outside the gene matches. The CDR3 sequence is 16 residues long. CDR1 SQVTM and CDR2 ANQGSEA come from the germline V gene.

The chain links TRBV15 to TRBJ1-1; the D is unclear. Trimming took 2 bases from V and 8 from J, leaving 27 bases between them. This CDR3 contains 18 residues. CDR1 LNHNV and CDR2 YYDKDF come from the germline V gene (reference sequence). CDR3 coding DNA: TGTGCCACCAGCAGAAGAATAAGAGACAAGGCCTCTCCAAGAGAAGCTTTCTTT. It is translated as CATSRRIRDKASPREAFF.

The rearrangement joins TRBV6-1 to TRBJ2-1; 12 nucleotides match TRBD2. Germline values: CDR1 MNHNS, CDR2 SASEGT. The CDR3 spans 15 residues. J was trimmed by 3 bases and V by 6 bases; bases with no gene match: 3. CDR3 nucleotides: TGTGCCAGCAGCAGGACTAGCGGGGACTACAATGAGCAGTTCTTC. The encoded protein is CASSRTSGDYNEQFF.